This is a list of T cell receptor beta chains from one sample in a study of T cells in localized non-small cell lung cancer. Measured with immunoSEQ multiplex PCR; TCRdb has only the in-frame clones, and not every one. Of a few thousand clones in the sample, less than 85% were seen once. The sequences come from PBMCs, collected before any cancer treatment. All receptors derive from a woman aged 40-69 years with stage II lung adenocarcinoma. Each CDR3 is given with its conserved first and last residue. D genes are given only for firm matches. The listing skips clone size in some rows; elsewhere it reads once, few, many or a size class.

v_call	clone_size	cdr3_length	j_call	d_call	cdr3_nt	cdr3_aa
TRBV5-1	.	14	TRBJ2-7	.	TGCGCCAGCAGACCCGACACCAGCTCCTACGAGCAGTACTTC	CASRPDTSSYEQYF
TRBV28	.	14	TRBJ1-1	TRBD1	TGTGCCAGCAGTCCCGGGACAGGGAACACTGAAGCTTTCTTT	CASSPGTGNTEAFF
TRBV27	few	18	TRBJ2-3	TRBD2	TGTGCCAGCAGTCCGCAAAAGTCCGGGGGGATCGCCACAGATACGCAGTATTTT	CASSPQKSGGIATDTQYF
TRBV29-1	.	11	TRBJ2-7	TRBD2	TGCAGCGTGGGGGGGGCCTACGAGCAGTACTTC	CSVGGAYEQYF
TRBV11-2	.	15	TRBJ2-5	.	TGTGCCAGCAGCTTCTCCGAGGGTACTTGGGAGACCCAGTACTTC	CASSFSEGTWETQYF
TRBV7-3	.	15	TRBJ2-7	.	TGTGCCAGCAGTGACAGCACAGGGAAGGGATCCGAGCAGTACTTC	CASSDSTGKGSEQYF
TRBV9	.	12	TRBJ2-3	.	TGTGCCAGCAGCCCAAACACAGATACGCAGTATTTT	CASSPNTDTQYF
TRBV7-3	.	13	TRBJ1-1	.	TGTGCCAGCAGCTCCTGGGTGAACACTGAAGCTTTCTTT	CASSSWVNTEAFF
TRBV27	.	14	TRBJ1-5	.	TGTGCCAGCAGTATACAGGGAGTAGGACAGCCCCAGCATTTT	CASSIQGVGQPQHF
TRBV6-5	.	13	TRBJ1-3	.	TGTGCCACCTACCAGGGGATCGGAAACACCATATATTTT	CATYQGIGNTIYF
TRBV9	.	13	TRBJ2-7	TRBD1	TGTGCCAGCAGCGGACAGGGGGCCTACGAGCAGTACTTC	CASSGQGAYEQYF
TRBV7-3	.	14	TRBJ2-3	.	TGTGCCAGCAGCGCTCTGGTGGGCACAGATACGCAGTATTTT	CASSALVGTDTQYF
TRBV2	.	14	TRBJ1-1	.	TGTGCCAGCAGTGTAAGACAGGCAAACACTGAAGCTTTCTTT	CASSVRQANTEAFF
TRBV9	.	14	TRBJ2-5	.	TGTGCCAGCAGCTCGTCGACTAGTCAGGAGACCCAGTACTTC	CASSSSTSQETQYF
TRBV7-2	once	13	TRBJ2-7	.	TGTGCCAGCAGCTTCACGAGGGGCTACGAGCAGTACTTC	CASSFTRGYEQYF
TRBV6-1	.	14	TRBJ1-1	.	TGTGCCAGCACGGTGGCAACGCGCGGCACTGAAGCTTTCTTT	CASTVATRGTEAFF
TRBV10-3	.	15	TRBJ2-1	.	TGTGCCATCAGTACCGGGCAGGGTGGGCTCAATGAGCAGTTCTTC	CAISTGQGGLNEQFF
TRBV18	.	13	TRBJ1-1	.	TGTGCCAGCTCACCAGGACAGAACACTGAAGCTTTCTTT	CASSPGQNTEAFF
TRBV27	.	13	TRBJ2-7	.	TGTGCCAGCAGTTTGGGCCGAAACTACGAGCAGTACTTC	CASSLGRNYEQYF
TRBV5-4	once	15	TRBJ1-2	.	TGTGCCAGCAGCTTGGCCGAGAGGGCCTTATATGGCTACACCTTC	CASSLAERALYGYTF
TRBV11-2	.	15	TRBJ2-1	.	TGTGCCAGCAGCTTCAGCAGGGGAGACTACAATGAGCAGTTCTTC	CASSFSRGDYNEQFF
TRBV7-2	.	18	TRBJ2-4	.	TGTGCCAGCAGCTTAGACCCACTACTAGGTCGAACCAAAAACATTCAGTACTTC	CASSLDPLLGRTKNIQYF
TRBV2	.	13	TRBJ2-3	.	TGTGCCAGCAACGGACTTTACACAGATACGCAGTATTTT	CASNGLYTDTQYF
TRBV2	.	10	TRBJ1-1	.	TGTGCCAGCAGGGTGGGAGAAGCTTTCTTT	CASRVGEAFF
TRBV28	once	14	TRBJ1-4	.	TGTGCCAGCAACCCCTACAGGGTGGGGGAAAAACTGTTTTTT	CASNPYRVGEKLFF
TRBV2	.	10	TRBJ2-1	.	TGTGCCAGCGGTGATGTGCGGAAGTTCTTC	CASGDVRKFF
TRBV19	.	15	TRBJ1-5	.	TGTGCCACCATTGAGGGGAGCCTTAGCAATCAGCCCCAGCATTTT	CATIEGSLSNQPQHF
TRBV7-9	.	12	TRBJ2-7	.	TGTGCCAGCAGCTTATCGGGGGAGAAGCAGTACTTC	CASSLSGEKQYF
TRBV29-1	.	11	TRBJ2-5	.	TGCAGCGTTGGGACCCAAGAGACCCAGTACTTC	CSVGTQETQYF
TRBV2	.	18	TRBJ1-2	TRBD1	TGTGCCAGCAGTGAGAGGGGACAGGGGCGCAGGGATGACTATGGCTACACCTTC	CASSERGQGRRDDYGYTF
TRBV19	.	13	TRBJ1-5	TRBD1	TGTGCCAGTAGTCACACAGGGGAACAGCCCCAGCATTTT	CASSHTGEQPQHF
TRBV7-3	.	13	TRBJ2-1	.	TGTGCCAGCAGCGCGACAGGAAACAATGAGCAGTTCTTC	CASSATGNNEQFF
TRBV28	.	14	TRBJ2-3	.	TGTGCCAGCAGTACCTACAGGGCGGGAGATACGCAGTATTTT	CASSTYRAGDTQYF
TRBV15	once	13	TRBJ1-1	.	TGTGCCACCAGCAGCGGGGTATTCACTGAAGCTTTCTTT	CATSSGVFTEAFF
TRBV6-1	.	16	TRBJ2-5	TRBD2	TGTGCCAGCAGTGAAGCGACTAGCGGGGTAAGAGAGACCCAGTACTTC	CASSEATSGVRETQYF
TRBV25-1	.	13	TRBJ1-4	.	TGTGCCAGCAATCAGGATTCAAATGAAAAACTGTTTTTT	CASNQDSNEKLFF
TRBV5-1	.	15	TRBJ2-1	.	TGCGCCAGCAGCCCGATTACGACAGGAAGCCATGAGCAGTTCTTC	CASSPITTGSHEQFF